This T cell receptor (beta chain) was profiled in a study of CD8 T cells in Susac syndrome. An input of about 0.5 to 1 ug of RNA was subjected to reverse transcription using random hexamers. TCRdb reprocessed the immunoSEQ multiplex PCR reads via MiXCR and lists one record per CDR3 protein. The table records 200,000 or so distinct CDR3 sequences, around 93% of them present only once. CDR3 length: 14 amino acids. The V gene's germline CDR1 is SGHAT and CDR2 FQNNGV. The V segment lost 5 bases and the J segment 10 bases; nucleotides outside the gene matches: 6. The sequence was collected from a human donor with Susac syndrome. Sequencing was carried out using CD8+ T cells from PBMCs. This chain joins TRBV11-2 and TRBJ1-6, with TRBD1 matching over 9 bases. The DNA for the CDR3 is TGTGCCAGCAGCCCCCGGGACAGGGACTCACCCCTCCACTTT. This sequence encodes CASSPRDRDSPLHF.